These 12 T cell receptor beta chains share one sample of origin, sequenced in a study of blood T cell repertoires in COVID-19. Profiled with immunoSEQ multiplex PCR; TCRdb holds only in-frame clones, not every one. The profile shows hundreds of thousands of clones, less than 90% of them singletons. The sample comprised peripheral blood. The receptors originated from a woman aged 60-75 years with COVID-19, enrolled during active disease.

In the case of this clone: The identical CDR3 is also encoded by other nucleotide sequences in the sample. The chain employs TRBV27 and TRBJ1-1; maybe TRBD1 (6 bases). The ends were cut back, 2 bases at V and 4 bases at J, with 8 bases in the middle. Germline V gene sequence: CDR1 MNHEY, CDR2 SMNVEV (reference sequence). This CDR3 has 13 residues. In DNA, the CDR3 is TGTGCCAGCAGTTTAAGAGGGGGCACTGAAGCTTTCTTT. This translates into CASSLRGGTEAFF.

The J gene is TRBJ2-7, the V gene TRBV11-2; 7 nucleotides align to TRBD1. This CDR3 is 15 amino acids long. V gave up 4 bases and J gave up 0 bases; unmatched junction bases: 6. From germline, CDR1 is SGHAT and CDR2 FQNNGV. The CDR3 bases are TGTGCCAGCAGCTCAAGACAGGGATCCTCCTACGAGCAGTACTTC. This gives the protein CASSSRQGSSYEQYF.

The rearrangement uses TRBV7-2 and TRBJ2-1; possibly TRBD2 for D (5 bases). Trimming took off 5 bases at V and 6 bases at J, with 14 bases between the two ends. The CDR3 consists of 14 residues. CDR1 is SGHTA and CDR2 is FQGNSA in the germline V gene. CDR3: CASSPSLAVNEQFF. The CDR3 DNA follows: TGTGCCAGCAGCCCTAGCCTAGCTGTCAATGAGCAGTTCTTC.

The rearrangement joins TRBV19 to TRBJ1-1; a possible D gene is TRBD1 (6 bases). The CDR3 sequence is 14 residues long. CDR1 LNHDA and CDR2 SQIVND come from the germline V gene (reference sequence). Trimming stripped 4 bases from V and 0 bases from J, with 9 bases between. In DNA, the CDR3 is TGTGCCAGTAGTACGGGACACTTGAACACTGAAGCTTTCTTT. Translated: CASSTGHLNTEAFF.

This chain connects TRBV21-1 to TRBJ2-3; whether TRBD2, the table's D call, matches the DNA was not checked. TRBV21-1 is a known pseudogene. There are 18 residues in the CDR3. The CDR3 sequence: CANQIRLAGGLSTDTQYF. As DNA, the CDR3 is TGTGCCAACCAAATTCGACTAGCGGGGGGGCTCAGCACAGATACGCAGTATTTT.

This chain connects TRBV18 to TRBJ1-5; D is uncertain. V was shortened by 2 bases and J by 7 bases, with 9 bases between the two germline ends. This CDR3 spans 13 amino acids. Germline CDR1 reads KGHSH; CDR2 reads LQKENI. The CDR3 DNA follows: TGTGCCAGCTCACCAGGCTTCCTCCAGCCCCAGCATTTT. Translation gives CASSPGFLQPQHF.

CDR3 residues: CASSPRGGQGADEQFF. Written as DNA, the CDR3 is TGTGCCAGCAGCCCCCGCGGGGGACAGGGGGCCGATGAGCAGTTCTTC. The J gene is TRBJ2-1, the V gene TRBV11-2, with 12 nucleotides matching TRBD1. CDR1 is SGHAT and CDR2 is FQNNGV in the germline V gene. V trimming: 5 bases; J trimming: 8 bases; junction bases outside the gene matches: 10. There are 16 residues in the CDR3.

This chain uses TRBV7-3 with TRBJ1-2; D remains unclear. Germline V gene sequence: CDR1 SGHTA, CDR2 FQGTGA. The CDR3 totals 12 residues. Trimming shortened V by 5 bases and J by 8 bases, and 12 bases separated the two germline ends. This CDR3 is CASSLNGIGYTF. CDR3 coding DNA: TGTGCCAGCAGCCTAAACGGGATCGGCTACACCTTC.

The CDR3 sequence: CASSGQGLETQYF. CDR3 coding DNA: TGTGCCAGCAGCGGACAGGGGCTAGAGACCCAGTACTTC. The V and J genes are TRBV9 and TRBJ2-5, with TRBD1 identical over 8 bases. CDR3 size: 13 residues. The V gene end was trimmed by 3 bases and the J gene end by 4 bases; junction bases not matched to a gene: 2. Germline CDR1 is SGDLS and CDR2 is YYNGEE.

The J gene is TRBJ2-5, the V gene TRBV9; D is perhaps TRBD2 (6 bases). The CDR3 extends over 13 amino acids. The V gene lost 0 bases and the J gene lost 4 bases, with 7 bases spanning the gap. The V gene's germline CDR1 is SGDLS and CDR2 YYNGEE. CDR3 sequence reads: CASSVAGAETQYF. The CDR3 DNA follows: TGTGCCAGCAGCGTAGCGGGAGCAGAGACCCAGTACTTC.

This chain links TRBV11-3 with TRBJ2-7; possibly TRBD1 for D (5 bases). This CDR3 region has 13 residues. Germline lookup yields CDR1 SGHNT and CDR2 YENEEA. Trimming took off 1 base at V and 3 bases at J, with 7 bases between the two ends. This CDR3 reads CASSLARDYEQYF. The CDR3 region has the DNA TGTGCCAGCAGCTTAGCCAGGGACTACGAGCAGTACTTC.

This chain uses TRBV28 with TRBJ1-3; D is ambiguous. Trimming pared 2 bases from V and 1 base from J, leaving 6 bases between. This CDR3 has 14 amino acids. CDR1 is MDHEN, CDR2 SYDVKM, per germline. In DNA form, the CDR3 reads TGTGCCAGCAGTTTAGGAGGGTCTGGAAACACCATATATTTT. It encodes CASSLGGSGNTIYF.